This T cell receptor beta chain derives from a study of T cells after yellow fever vaccination. As for the study in general: SMART-Seq v4 Ultra Low Input handled preparation of low-cell-number fractions. Study findings and constraints: After the booster, approximately 95% of CD4 and about 90% of CD8 primary-response clones were re-detected.

The CDR3 sequence is 16 residues long. The V gene's germline CDR1 is WSHSY and CDR2 SAAADI. The V end was cut by 7 bases, the J end by 5 bases, with 21 bases between. With regard to this clonotype: Its specificity is not known.

A universal primer site and UMIs were added as TCR cDNA was made by 5'RACE template switching. TCRdb independently ran MiXCR on the 5' RACE reads; one entry per CDR3 protein. The table records under 550,000 distinct CDR3 sequences, 20% to 25% of them present only once. The receptor comes from a young man who received the YFV17D yellow fever vaccine. V and J are TRBV10-2 and TRBJ2-1, with D possibly TRBD1 on 6 matching bases. This specimen consisted of PBMCs, obtained approximately 20 days after the first yellow fever vaccination. Written as DNA, the CDR3 is TGCGCCAGCAAACAATTAGGGACACCCGGGGACAATGAGCAGTTCTTC. The encoded protein is CASKQLGTPGDNEQFF.